The next 8 T cell receptor beta chains were all read from a single sample in a study of OX40 agonist ivuxolimab in advanced cancers. Library preparation employed the immunoSEQ multiplex PCR assay. The source is immuneACCESS, and TCRdb retained only in-frame sequences with V and J called. Part of the clones is not carried over; for the studies checked, unresolved V genes explain less than half of this, and the remainder is unexplained. This sample is represented by some 70,000 clones; approximately 88% of them were singletons. The ten biggest clones cover roughly 0.98% of the sample. Material: CD4+ or CD8+ T cells sorted from blood, obtained in a trial of the OX40 agonist ivuxolimab. All receptors come from an adult with an advanced solid tumor such as melanoma, head and neck, liver or kidney cancer.

V is TRBV6-1 and J is TRBJ2-6; no clear D gene. V was shortened by 4 bases and J by 4 bases, with 14 bases between the two germline ends. Germline V gives CDR1 MNHNS, CDR2 SASEGT. CDR3 length: 16 residues. DNA for the CDR3: TGTGCCAGCAGTGTCGCTCGGTTGGCCGGGGCCAACGTCCTGACTTTC. Encoded protein: CASSVARLAGANVLTF.

The V call is TRBV5-1, the J call TRBJ2-7, with D uncertain. The CDR3 runs to 13 residues. Per the germline V gene, CDR1 is SGHRS and CDR2 is YFSETQ. V lost 5 bases and J lost 7, with 16 bases in between. CDR3 sequence: CASSRSDLREQYF. The CDR3, as DNA: TGCGCCAGCAGTCGCAGTGACTTGAGGGAGCAGTACTTC.

This sequence joins TRBV27 and TRBJ2-7; D gene unclear. This CDR3 is built from 15 residues. Trimming pared 3 bases from V and 3 bases from J, leaving 15 bases between. Germline V CDR1 and CDR2: MNHEY, SMNVEV (reference sequence). CDR3 residues: CASSFGRTGVYEQYF. In DNA form, the CDR3 reads TGTGCCAGCAGTTTCGGTCGGACCGGAGTCTACGAGCAGTACTTC.

The CDR3 region is CATTNGPARGLTEAFF. CDR3 DNA sequence: TGTGCCACTACGAATGGACCCGCGCGGGGGCTCACTGAAGCTTTCTTT. J is TRBJ1-1 and V is TRBV19; D is perhaps TRBD1 (6 bases). V lost 10 bases and J 4 bases, leaving 25 bases between the germline ends. This CDR3 region has 16 residues. CDR1 is LNHDA, CDR2 SQIVND, per germline (reference sequence).

The chain uses TRBV27 and TRBJ2-2; no clear D gene. V gave up 6 bases and J gave up 3 bases, with 5 bases separating them. CDR1 and CDR2 from the germline V gene are MNHEY and SMNVEV (reference sequence). This CDR3 comprises 12 residues. In nucleotides, the CDR3 is TGTGCCAGCAGCCCCCACACCGGGGAGCTGTTTTTT. It translates to CASSPHTGELFF.

CDR3 loop: CASSQDPGGQYNQPQHF. CDR3 nucleotides: TGTGCCAGCAGCCAAGATCCCGGTGGGCAGTACAATCAGCCCCAGCATTTT. The rearrangement uses TRBV4-2 and TRBJ1-5; D unresolved. The V gene lost 0 bases and the J gene lost 3 bases, with 15 bases spanning the gap. This CDR3 spans 17 amino acids. The germline gives CDR1 LGHNA, CDR2 YNFKEQ.

This clone was seen only once. This chain connects TRBV19 to TRBJ1-1, with a possible D match to TRBD1 (5 bases). CDR1 LNHDA and CDR2 SQIVND come from the germline V gene (reference sequence). This CDR3 is built from 13 residues. V was clipped by 3 bases and J by 4 bases, with 9 bases between them. CDR3 coding DNA: TGTGCCAGTAGTATGGGGAGGGGCACTGAAGCTTTCTTT. This codes for CASSMGRGTEAFF.

The chain recombines TRBV5-1 with TRBJ2-3, with 10 bases identical to TRBD2. With V trimmed by 1 base and J by 1 base, 6 bases remained unmatched. The germline V gene has CDR1 SGHRS and CDR2 YFSETQ. The length of the CDR3 is 17 residues. For the CDR3, the DNA is TGCGCCAGCAGCTTGACCTCCGGGACTAGCGGCACAGATACGCAGTATTTT. It translates to CASSLTSGTSGTDTQYF.